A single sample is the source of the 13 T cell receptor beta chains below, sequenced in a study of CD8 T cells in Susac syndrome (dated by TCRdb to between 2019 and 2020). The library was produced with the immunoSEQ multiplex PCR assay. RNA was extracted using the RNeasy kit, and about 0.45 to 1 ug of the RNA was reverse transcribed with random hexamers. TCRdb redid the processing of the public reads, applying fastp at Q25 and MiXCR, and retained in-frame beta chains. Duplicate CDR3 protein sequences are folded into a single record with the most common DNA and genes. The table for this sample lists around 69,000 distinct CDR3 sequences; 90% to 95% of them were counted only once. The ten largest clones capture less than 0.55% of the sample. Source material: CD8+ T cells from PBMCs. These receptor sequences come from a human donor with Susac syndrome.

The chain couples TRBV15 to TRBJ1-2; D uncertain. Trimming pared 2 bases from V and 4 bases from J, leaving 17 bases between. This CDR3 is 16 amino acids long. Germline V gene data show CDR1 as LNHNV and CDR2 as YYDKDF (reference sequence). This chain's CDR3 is CATSRTPARGLYGYTF. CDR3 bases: TGTGCCACCAGCAGAACTCCCGCACGGGGTCTCTATGGCTACACCTTC.

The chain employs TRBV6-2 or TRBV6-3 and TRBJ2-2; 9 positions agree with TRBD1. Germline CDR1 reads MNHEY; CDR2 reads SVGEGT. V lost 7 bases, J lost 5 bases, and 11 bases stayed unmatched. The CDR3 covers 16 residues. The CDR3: CASTNRQGGWTGELFF. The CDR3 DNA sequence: TGTGCCAGCACCAACAGACAGGGGGGTTGGACCGGGGAGCTGTTTTTT.

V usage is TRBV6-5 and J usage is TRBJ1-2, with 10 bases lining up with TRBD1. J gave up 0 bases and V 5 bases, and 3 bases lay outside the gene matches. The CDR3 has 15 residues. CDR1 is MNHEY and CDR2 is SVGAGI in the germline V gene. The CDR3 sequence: CASSPDRGPNYGYTF. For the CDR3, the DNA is TGTGCCAGCAGTCCTGACAGGGGGCCTAACTATGGCTACACCTTC.

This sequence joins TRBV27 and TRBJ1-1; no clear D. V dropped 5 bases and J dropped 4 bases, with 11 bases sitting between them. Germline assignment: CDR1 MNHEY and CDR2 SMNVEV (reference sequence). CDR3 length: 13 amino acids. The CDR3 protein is CASSSGAGTEAFF. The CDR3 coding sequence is TGTGCCAGCAGTAGCGGTGCGGGCACTGAAGCTTTCTTT.

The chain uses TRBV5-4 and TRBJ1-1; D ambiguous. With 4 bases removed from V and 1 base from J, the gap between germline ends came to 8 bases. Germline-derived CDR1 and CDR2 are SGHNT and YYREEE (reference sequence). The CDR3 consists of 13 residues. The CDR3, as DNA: TGTGCCAGCAGCCGGACGGAGAACACTGAAGCTTTCTTT. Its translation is CASSRTENTEAFF.

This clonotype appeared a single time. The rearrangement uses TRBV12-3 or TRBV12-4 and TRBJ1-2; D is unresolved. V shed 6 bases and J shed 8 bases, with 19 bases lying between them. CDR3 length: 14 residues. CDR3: CASSKPSRADGYTF. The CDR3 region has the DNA TGTGCCAGCAGCAAACCCTCTCGTGCGGACGGCTACACCTTC.

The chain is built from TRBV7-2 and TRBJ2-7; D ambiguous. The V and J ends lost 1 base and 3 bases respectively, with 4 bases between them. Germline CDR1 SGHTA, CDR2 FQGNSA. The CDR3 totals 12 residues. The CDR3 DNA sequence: TGTGCCAGCAGCTTAGGTCGCTACGAGCAGTACTTC. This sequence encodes CASSLGRYEQYF. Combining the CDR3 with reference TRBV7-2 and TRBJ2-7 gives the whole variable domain GAGVSQSPSNKVTEKGKDVELRCDPISGHTALYWYRQSLGQGLEFLIYFQGNSAPDKSGLPSDRFSAERTGGSVSTLTIQRTQQEDSAVYLCASSLGRYEQYFGPGTRLTVT.

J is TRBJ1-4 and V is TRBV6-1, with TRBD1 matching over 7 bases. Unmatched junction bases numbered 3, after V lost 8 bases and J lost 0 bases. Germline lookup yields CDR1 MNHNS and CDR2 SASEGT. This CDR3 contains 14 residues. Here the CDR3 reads CASRDSSTNEKLFF. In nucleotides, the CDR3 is TGTGCCAGCCGGGACAGCTCAACTAATGAAAAACTGTTTTTT.

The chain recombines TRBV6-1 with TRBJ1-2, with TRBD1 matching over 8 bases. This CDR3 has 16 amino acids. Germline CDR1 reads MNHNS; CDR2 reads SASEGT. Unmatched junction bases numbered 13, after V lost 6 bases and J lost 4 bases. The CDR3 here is CASRPGTGIPGYGYTF. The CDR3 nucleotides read TGTGCCAGCAGACCCGGGACAGGAATCCCGGGCTATGGCTACACCTTC.

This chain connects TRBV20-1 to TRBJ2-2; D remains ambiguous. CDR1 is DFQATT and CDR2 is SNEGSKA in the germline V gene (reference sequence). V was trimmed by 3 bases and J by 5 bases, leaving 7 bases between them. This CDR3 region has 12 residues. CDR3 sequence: CSARIGTGELFF. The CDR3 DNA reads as TGCAGTGCTAGGATCGGTACCGGGGAGCTGTTTTTT.

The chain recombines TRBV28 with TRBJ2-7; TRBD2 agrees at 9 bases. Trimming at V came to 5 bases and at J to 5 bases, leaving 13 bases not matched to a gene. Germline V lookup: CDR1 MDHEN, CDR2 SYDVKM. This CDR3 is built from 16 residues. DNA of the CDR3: TGTGCCAGCAGTACTAGGTGGGGCGGGAGGGCCGACGAGCAGTACTTC. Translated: CASSTRWGGRADEQYF.

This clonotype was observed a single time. CDR3 region: CASSSPGRGTDTQYF. The CDR3 DNA sequence: TGTGCCAGCAGTTCACCCGGGAGAGGTACCGATACGCAGTATTTT. This chain links TRBV28 with TRBJ2-3; D is possibly TRBD2 (6 bases). This CDR3 spans 15 amino acids. CDR1 MDHEN and CDR2 SYDVKM come from the germline V gene. Between the trimmed V and J ends, which lost 4 bases and 6 bases, there was a span of 17 bases. Drawing the rest from reference TRBV28 and TRBJ2-3, the complete variable domain is DVKVTQSSRYLVKRTGEKVFLECVQDMDHENMFWYRQDPGLGLRLIYFSYDVKMKEKGDIPEGYSVSREKKERFSLILESASTNQTSMYLCASSSPGRGTDTQYFGPGTRLTVL.

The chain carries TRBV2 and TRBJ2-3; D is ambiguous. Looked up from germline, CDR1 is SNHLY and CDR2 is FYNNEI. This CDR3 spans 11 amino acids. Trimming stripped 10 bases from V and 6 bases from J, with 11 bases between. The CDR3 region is CATHRRDTQYF. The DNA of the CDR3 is TGTGCCACTCACCGTAGGGATACGCAGTATTTT.